This T cell receptor (beta chain) was profiled in a study of T-cell memory formation after mild COVID-19. Overall study context: The TCR clusters were mostly specific to one donor. Study results and caveats: A second wave expanding day 15 to 37 was CD4+-biased; contracting clones were balanced.

TCRdb used MiXCR to reprocess the 5' RACE reads, holding one entry per CDR3 protein. The sample yields about 400,000 distinct CDR3 sequences, 20% to 25% seen once. This clonotype has a handful of counts. Its antigen is undetermined. Sequenced: PBMCs or a T cell subset sorted from them (not recorded which). The clonotype comes from an adult woman who had mild COVID-19 (a few samples of this study predate the infection). Cell type and time point are not known.

The CDR3 protein is CASSSPNERPWAFF. The CDR3 coding sequence is TGTGCCAGCAGCTCACCTAACGAGCGCCCTTGGGCTTTCTTT. The chain couples TRBV13 to TRBJ1-1; D unclear. Germline lookup yields CDR1 PRHDT and CDR2 FYEKMQ (reference sequence). The CDR3 consists of 14 residues. The V and J ends lost 4 bases and 11 bases respectively, with 20 bases between them. The whole variable domain, filled in from reference TRBV13 and TRBJ1-1, reads AAGVIQSPRHLIKEKRETATLKCYPIPRHDTVYWYQQGPGQDPQFLISFYEKMQSDKGSIPDRFSAQQFSDYHSELNMSSLELGDSALYFCASSSPNERPWAFFGQGTRLTVV.